This T cell receptor beta chain stems from a study of beta chain features in type 1 diabetes. Findings of the study overall: There was a moderate but significant shortening of TCRB CDR3s in all four CD4+ subsets of Type 1 diabetes patients.

Germline CDR1 SGHTA, CDR2 FQGNSA. Trimming left V 4 bases short and J 5 bases short, with 9 bases between. The CDR3 runs to 13 residues. In this sample, this clone turned up a few times. Its antigen is currently unknown. As every portion of the isolated RNA was reverse transcribed, the sequencing read expressed TCRB transcripts. Assay: immunoSEQ multiplex PCR; the TCRdb copy retains only in-frame clones and omits some. This table holds about 190,000 clones, approximately 8% found once. The specimen was central memory CD4+ T cells from blood. J is TRBJ1-5 and V is TRBV7-2; tentatively, D is TRBD1 (5 bases). The sequence came from a woman aged 35 to 49 with type 1 diabetes. CDR3: CASSSDSYQPQHF. CDR3 nucleotides: TGTGCCAGCAGCTCAGACAGTTATCAGCCCCAGCATTTT.